The 25 T cell receptor beta chains reported below all come from one sample, sequenced in a study of Ad26.COV2.S vaccination and SARS-CoV-2 variants. Treatment denoted: 15 to 20 received Ad26.COV2.S at low or high dose, single or two shots; several received placebo; per-sample allocation not given. The investigators took samples on day 63 after the first vaccine or placebo injection. The repertoire was sequenced with immunoSEQ multiplex PCR; TCRdb's copy has only in-frame clones and lacks some. The sample holds some 400,000 clones; 75% to 90% are singletons and the top ten take 1.5% to 2%. This material consisted of peripheral blood, taken in a trial of Ad26.COV2.S vaccine versus placebo. The origin of the receptors is a person between 18 and 59 years old who received the Ad26.COV2.S COVID-19 vaccine or a placebo.

This clone was detected only once. The gene calls are TRBV9 and TRBJ1-2; D gene ambiguous. The CDR3 consists of 12 residues. Germline CDR1 SGDLS, CDR2 YYNGEE. Trimming cost V 0 bases and J 6 bases, with 6 bases left between them. Written as DNA, the CDR3 is TGTGCCAGCAGCGTAGGGAGTGATGGCTACACCTTC. It specifies CASSVGSDGYTF. Full variable domain (rest looked up from reference TRBV9 and TRBJ1-2): DSGVTQTPKHLITATGQRVTLRCSPRSGDLSVYWYQQSLDQGLQFLIQYYNGEERAKGNILERFSAQQFPDLHSELNLSSLELGDSALYFCASSVGSDGYTFGSGTRLTVV.

The chain uses TRBV9 and TRBJ2-2; D is undetermined. The CDR3 loop spans 14 amino acids. The germline CDR1 and CDR2 sequences are SGDLS and YYNGEE. V lost 0 bases and J 3 bases, leaving 6 bases between the germline ends. The CDR3 here is CASSVVPDTGELFF. CDR3 nucleotide sequence: TGTGCCAGCAGCGTAGTTCCGGACACCGGGGAGCTGTTTTTT.

CDR3 coding DNA: TGTGCCAGCAGTCCCGGGACACCTAATGGCTACACCTTC. This gives the protein CASSPGTPNGYTF. V gene TRBV27 combines with J gene TRBJ1-2; TRBD1 might be the D (6 bases). The length of the CDR3 is 13 residues. CDR1 is MNHEY and CDR2 is SMNVEV in the germline V gene (reference sequence). V dropped 5 bases and J dropped 6 bases, with 13 bases sitting between them.

The rearrangement links TRBV11-2 to TRBJ1-1; TRBD1 aligns across 9 bases. The CDR3 runs to 14 residues. Trimming took 2 bases from V and 6 from J; bases not matched to a gene: 4. The V gene's germline CDR1 is SGHAT and CDR2 FQNNGV. CDR3 sequence: CASSLWDRDPEAFF. In nucleotides, the CDR3 is TGTGCCAGCAGCTTATGGGACAGGGACCCTGAAGCTTTCTTT.

Note on this clone: Sequence at one end of the junction differs from germline and may be a read error. The chain employs TRBV7-2 and TRBJ2-1, with TRBD2 matching 8 bases. The germline CDR1 and CDR2 sequences are SGHTA and FQGNSA. This CDR3 is 13 amino acids long. CDR3 sequence (DNA): TGTGCCAGCAGCTTGGGTCTAGCGGGCCTCGCGATCTTC. Amino acids: CASSLGLAGLAIF.

The chain is built from TRBV30 and TRBJ1-2; tentatively, D is TRBD1 (5 bases). The CDR3 is made up of 16 amino acids. CDR1 is GTSNPN, CDR2 SVGIG, per germline (reference sequence). Deletions cut 8 bases from V and 0 bases from J, with 22 bases between. CDR3 region: CAHKRGGAHPNYGYTF. CDR3 nucleotides: TGTGCCCATAAGCGGGGCGGGGCACATCCTAACTATGGCTACACCTTC.

A few counts support this clone. The chain employs TRBV6-2 or TRBV6-3 and TRBJ1-5, with D unclear. Per germline, CDR1 MNHEY and CDR2 SVGEGT. V was trimmed by 0 bases and J by 4 bases, leaving 7 bases between them. CDR3 length: 14 amino acids. The CDR3 sequence: CASSYSISNQPQHF. The CDR3 nucleotides read TGTGCCAGCAGTTACTCCATATCGAATCAGCCCCAGCATTTT.

This clone showed up just a few times. V gene TRBV20-1 combines with J gene TRBJ1-1; D is perhaps TRBD1 (5 bases). Trimming left V 3 bases short and J 4 bases short, with 15 bases between. Per germline, CDR1 DFQATT and CDR2 SNEGSKA (reference sequence). This CDR3 has 14 amino acids. CDR3 sequence (DNA): TGCAGTGCTAGTTTCGGTATCAGGGCCACTGAAGCTTTCTTT. Its translation is CSASFGIRATEAFF.

In its sample, this clone was seen once. This chain links TRBV28 with TRBJ2-3; no clear D gene. Per the germline V gene, CDR1 is MDHEN and CDR2 is SYDVKM. The CDR3 runs to 16 residues. V was clipped by 5 bases and J by 2 bases, with 17 bases between them. CDR3 DNA: TGTGCCAGCAGTCCGCGGACCTACCGTTACACAGATACGCAGTATTTT. Protein: CASSPRTYRYTDTQYF.

This clone was counted ten times or more. The rearrangement joins TRBV5-1 to TRBJ1-1; possible D gene TRBD1, 6 bases. V was pared by 4 bases and J by 14 bases, with 18 bases between. The CDR3 sequence is 12 residues long. In germline, CDR1 is SGHRS, CDR2 YFSETQ. DNA for the CDR3: TGCGCCAGCAGCCAACAAACAGGGTTGGCCTTCTTT. Amino acid sequence: CASSQQTGLAFF.

The V call is TRBV5-4, the J call TRBJ2-7, with a possible D match to TRBD1 (6 bases). Trimming took 2 bases from V and 0 from J, leaving 9 bases between them. CDR3 length equals 14 residues. Germline V gene lookup returns CDR1 SGHNT and CDR2 YYREEE (reference sequence). The CDR3 loop is CASSFGQSSYEQYF. In DNA form, the CDR3 reads TGTGCCAGCAGCTTCGGACAGAGCTCCTACGAGCAGTACTTC.

The gene calls are TRBV28 and TRBJ2-2; possibly TRBD1 or TRBD2 for D (5 bases each). Per the germline V gene, CDR1 is MDHEN and CDR2 is SYDVKM. The CDR3 is 15 amino acids. V was trimmed by 5 bases and J by 0 bases, leaving 10 bases between them. DNA of the CDR3: TGTGCCAGCAGTCTTAGGGGAGCGAACACCGGGGAGCTGTTTTTT. Amino acid sequence: CASSLRGANTGELFF.

This chain connects TRBV6-5 to TRBJ2-7; 12 nucleotides align to TRBD1. Looked up from germline, CDR1 is MNHEY and CDR2 is SVGAGI. Trimming at V came to 5 bases and at J to 9 bases, leaving 11 bases not matched to a gene. The CDR3 covers 15 residues. DNA of the CDR3: TGTGCCAGCAGTCGGTCCGGGACAGGGGGCGGATTGCAGTACTTC. Its protein product is CASSRSGTGGGLQYF.

The chain has TRBV27 and TRBJ2-5; 7 bases match TRBD1. This CDR3 has 15 residues. Trimming took 3 bases from V and 0 from J; bases not matched to a gene: 4. The germline gives CDR1 MNHEY, CDR2 SMNVEV (reference sequence). The CDR3 region is CASSFYGQDQETQYF. The CDR3 bases are TGTGCCAGCAGTTTCTACGGACAGGACCAAGAGACCCAGTACTTC.

The chain combines TRBV12-3 or TRBV12-4 with TRBJ1-6, with no clear D. CDR3 size: 13 residues. V was clipped by 4 bases and J by 6 bases, with 7 bases between them. The CDR3 protein is CASSYGRNSPLHF. The CDR3 coding sequence is TGTGCCAGCAGTTATGGACGTAATTCACCCCTCCACTTT.

The chain links TRBV6-5 to TRBJ1-1, with D tentatively TRBD1 (5 bases). CDR1 MNHEY and CDR2 SVGAGI come from the germline V gene. The V gene lost 7 bases and the J gene lost 2 bases, with 17 bases spanning the gap. The CDR3 totals 15 residues. The CDR3 is CASTPRGQGNTEAFF. Written as DNA, the CDR3 is TGTGCCAGCACCCCGAGGGGCCAGGGTAACACTGAAGCTTTCTTT.

The chain carries TRBV25-1 and TRBJ1-2; D ambiguous. V shed 3 bases and J shed 9 bases, with 11 bases lying between them. The germline V gene has CDR1 MGHDK and CDR2 SYGVNS. CDR3 size: 12 residues. CDR3 bases: TGTGCCAGCAGTGACGTAGGGCTTCGCTACACCTTC. This codes for CASSDVGLRYTF.

The J gene is TRBJ1-1, the V gene TRBV2; TRBD1 agrees at 8 bases. V lost 7 bases, J lost 1 base, and 8 bases stayed unmatched. There are 15 residues in the CDR3. The germline V gene encodes CDR1 SNHLY and CDR2 FYNNEI. CDR3 coding DNA: TGTGCCAGCACCCAAACCGGGACAGGGAACACTGAAGCTTTCTTT. Its protein is CASTQTGTGNTEAFF.

The rearrangement joins TRBV6-6 to TRBJ1-5; D unclear. The CDR3 contains 13 residues. Trimming shortened V by 4 bases and J by 3 bases, and 7 bases separated the two germline ends. The germline gives CDR1 MNHNY, CDR2 SVGAGI (reference sequence). The CDR3 reads CASSSRFNQPQHF. DNA for the CDR3: TGTGCCAGCAGTTCAAGGTTCAATCAGCCCCAGCATTTT.

This clone was counted a single time. V gene TRBV5-1 combines with J gene TRBJ2-1; 8 bases map to TRBD2. Germline V gene data show CDR1 as SGHRS and CDR2 as YFSETQ. This CDR3 contains 13 residues. Trimming at V came to 0 bases and at J to 13 bases, leaving 6 bases not matched to a gene. The CDR3 DNA reads as TGCGCCAGCAGCTTGGGACTAGCGCAGAAACAGTTCTTC. Translated: CASSLGLAQKQFF.

The count of this clone is one. V gene TRBV27 combines with J gene TRBJ2-7, with TRBD1 identical over 10 bases. Germline CDR1 reads MNHEY; CDR2 reads SMNVEV (reference sequence). The CDR3 covers 15 residues. After removal of 3 bases from V and 2 bases from J, the junction contained 4 bases not matched to a gene. The CDR3 loop is CASSFRDRGPYEQYF. The CDR3, as DNA: TGTGCCAGCAGTTTCCGGGACAGGGGCCCCTACGAGCAGTACTTC.

V is TRBV19 and J is TRBJ2-5; D possibly corresponds to TRBD1 (5 bases). With 7 bases removed from V and 5 bases from J, the gap between germline ends came to 20 bases. Germline-derived CDR1 and CDR2 are LNHDA and SQIVND (reference sequence). The CDR3 runs to 15 residues. In nucleotides, the CDR3 is TGTGCCAGTACCCCACAGGCACAGGTTGGGGAGACCCAGTACTTC. It is translated as CASTPQAQVGETQYF.

V is TRBV10-3 and J is TRBJ2-1; 12 bases align to TRBD2. CDR1 and CDR2 from the germline V gene are ENHRY and SYGVKD. V was clipped by 6 bases and J by 5 bases; unmatched bases: 5. CDR3 length equals 15 residues. CDR3 region: CAISERTSGDNEQFF. CDR3 bases: TGTGCCATCAGCGAGAGGACTAGCGGGGACAATGAGCAGTTCTTC.

The chain employs TRBV14 and TRBJ1-2; D not certain. Germline V gene lookup returns CDR1 SGHDN and CDR2 FVKESK. This CDR3 is built from 14 residues. The germline V and J ends were trimmed by 0 bases and 4 bases, with 9 bases remaining between them. CDR3 in amino acids: CASSQDSGTYGYTF. The CDR3 DNA sequence: TGTGCCAGCAGCCAAGACTCGGGCACCTATGGCTACACCTTC.

The CDR3 spells CASSLAGSSYNEQFF. The DNA of the CDR3 is TGTGCCAGCAGTCTGGCGGGATCTTCCTACAATGAGCAGTTCTTC. The chain employs TRBV7-3 and TRBJ2-1; a possible D gene is TRBD2 (6 bases). Per the germline V gene, CDR1 is SGHTA and CDR2 is FQGTGA. CDR3 length equals 15 residues. V dropped 6 bases and J dropped 1 base, with 13 bases sitting between them.